Following are 13 T cell receptor beta chains from one sample sequenced in a study of blood T cell repertoires in COVID-19. Libraries were prepared by immunoSEQ multiplex PCR; TCRdb keeps only in-frame clonotypes and omits some of them. The table includes under 250,000 clones, roughly nine tenths detected once. Sequencing used peripheral blood. Receptor source: a woman in her fifties or sixties who had recovered from COVID-19.

The chain combines TRBV28 with TRBJ2-3; TRBD2 might be the D (7 bases). Trimming took off 5 bases at V and 5 bases at J, with 14 bases between the two ends. The CDR3 loop spans 14 amino acids. Looked up from germline, CDR1 is MDHEN and CDR2 is SYDVKM. The CDR3 region has the DNA TGTGCCAGCAGTATTGGGGGGGCCGGAGATACGCAGTATTTT. It yields the protein CASSIGGAGDTQYF.

A single count supports this clone. The chain carries TRBV19 and TRBJ1-5; D gene ambiguous. CDR3 size: 15 residues. Trimming took off 6 bases at V and 1 base at J, with 13 bases between the two ends. The germline CDR1 and CDR2 sequences are LNHDA and SQIVND (reference sequence). The CDR3, as DNA: TGTGCCAGTAGGTGGGCAAGTGGAAGCAATCAGCCCCAGCATTTT. Its translation: CASRWASGSNQPQHF. The variable domain in full, with the rest retrieved from reference TRBV19 and TRBJ1-5, is DGGITQSPKYLFRKEGQNVTLSCEQNLNHDAMYWYRQDPGQGLRLIYYSQIVNDFQKGDIAEGYSVSREKKESFPLTVTSAQKNPTAFYLCASRWASGSNQPQHFGDGTRLSIL.

About this clone itself: The junction differs from germline at one of its ends, possibly a read error. The CDR3 loop is CASITEVGQAIF. DNA of the CDR3: TGCGCCAGCATCACCGAGGTGGGACAGGCCATTTTC. The chain links TRBV5-1 to TRBJ2-7, with TRBD1 matching over 8 bases. The CDR3 has 12 amino acids. From germline, CDR1 is SGHRS and CDR2 YFSETQ.

This clone was found once. The J gene is TRBJ1-3, the V gene TRBV3-1 (or the pseudogene TRBV3-2); no firm D call. CDR3 size: 15 residues. V lost 0 bases, J lost 2 bases, and 8 bases lay in between. The V gene's germline CDR1 is LGHDT and CDR2 YNNKEL (reference sequence). Here the CDR3 reads CASSQDEGTGNTIYF. In DNA, the CDR3 is TGTGCCAGCAGCCAAGACGAGGGAACTGGAAACACCATATATTTT.

This chain connects TRBV7-2 to TRBJ2-3; 7 bases map to TRBD1. Germline CDR1 reads SGHTA; CDR2 reads FQGNSA. J lost 11 bases, V lost 0 bases, and 14 bases had no gene match. The CDR3 is 16 residues long. The CDR3 bases are TGTGCCAGCAGCTTAGCGTGGGACAGCAGGACCGCGCGGCAGTATTTT. Its protein product is CASSLAWDSRTARQYF.

The V and J genes are TRBV9 and TRBJ2-7; a possible D gene is TRBD2 (5 bases). This CDR3 has 15 residues. Between the trimmed V and J ends, which lost 2 bases and 0 bases, there was a span of 12 bases. Germline CDR1 SGDLS, CDR2 YYNGEE. The CDR3 bases are TGTGCCAGCAGCGTCGGCGGGTACAGCTCCTACGAGCAGTACTTC. The encoded protein is CASSVGGYSSYEQYF.

V gene TRBV27 combines with J gene TRBJ1-4; D uncertain. Germline CDR1 and CDR2: MNHEY and SMNVEV (reference sequence). V lost 1 base and J lost 3, with 12 bases in between. The CDR3 loop spans 16 amino acids. Here the CDR3 reads CASSLFRLGANEKLFF. CDR3 in DNA: TGTGCCAGCAGTTTATTTCGCCTGGGAGCTAATGAAAAACTGTTTTTT.

This chain joins TRBV5-5 and TRBJ2-3, with D perhaps TRBD2 (6 bases). Germline CDR1 and CDR2: SGHKS and YYEKEE (reference sequence). This CDR3 has 14 residues. Trimming took 0 bases from V and 4 from J, leaving 9 bases between them. The CDR3 bases are TGTGCCAGCAGCTTGGGGAGGGCGGCAGATACGCAGTATTTT. This translates into CASSLGRAADTQYF.

The chain links TRBV3-1 (or the pseudogene TRBV3-2) to TRBJ2-3, with 8 bases identical to TRBD2. CDR3 length: 16 residues. The J segment lost 2 bases and the V segment lost 4 bases, leaving 8 bases of the junction unmatched. Germline CDR1 reads LGHDT; CDR2 reads YNNKEL (reference sequence). DNA for the CDR3: TGTGCCAGCAGCCCCTGGGGCGGGGGGTACACAGATACGCAGTATTTT. Translation: CASSPWGGGYTDTQYF.

The V and J genes are TRBV7-3 and TRBJ2-2; no clear D. The CDR3 sequence is 16 residues long. Trimming took 2 bases from V and 1 from J, leaving 11 bases between them. CDR1 and CDR2 (germline): SGHTA, FQGTGA. The CDR3 here is CASSLVQSLNTGELFF. As DNA, the CDR3 is TGTGCCAGCAGCTTAGTACAGAGCCTGAACACCGGGGAGCTGTTTTTT.

The chain combines TRBV11-2 with TRBJ1-2; maybe TRBD1 (6 bases). CDR3 size: 15 residues. Germline-derived CDR1 and CDR2 are SGHAT and FQNNGV. The germline V and J ends were trimmed by 4 bases and 4 bases, with 16 bases remaining between them. Written as DNA, the CDR3 is TGTGCCAGCAGCTCCCCTAGGGGGATGGGCTATGGCTACACCTTC. This gives the protein CASSSPRGMGYGYTF.

A note on this clone: The sample contains more than one DNA sequence encoding this CDR3. The chain employs TRBV6-2 or TRBV6-3 and TRBJ1-1; D not resolved. The CDR3 loop spans 14 amino acids. Germline assignment: CDR1 MNHEY and CDR2 SVGEGT. Trimming removed 1 base from V and 0 bases from J, with 6 bases in between. Written as DNA, the CDR3 is TGTGCCAGCAGTTACTTGGGAGTGAACACTGAAGCTTTCTTT. This sequence encodes CASSYLGVNTEAFF.

V and J are TRBV5-1 and TRBJ1-1; no definite D call. Germline CDR1 SGHRS, CDR2 YFSETQ. Trimming stripped 3 bases from V and 3 bases from J, with 12 bases between. The CDR3 runs 14 residues. Here the CDR3 reads CASSWARWDTEAFF. The CDR3 DNA sequence: TGCGCCAGCAGCTGGGCAAGGTGGGACACTGAAGCTTTCTTT. The full variable domain, rest sourced from reference TRBV5-1 and TRBJ1-1, is KAGVTQTPRYLIKTRGQQVTLSCSPISGHRSVSWYQQTPGQGLQFLFEYFSETQRNKGNFPGRFSGRQFSNSRSEMNVSTLELGDSALYLCASSWARWDTEAFFGQGTRLTVV.